The next 7 T cell receptor beta chains were all read from a single sample in a study of blood T cell repertoires in COVID-19. TCRdb's copy holds only in-frame clones and misses some; the assay was immunoSEQ multiplex PCR. The data show roughly 54,000 clones, 90% to 95% seen once. Sequencing was carried out using peripheral blood. These receptors were collected from a man aged 45-65 years with acute or convalescent COVID-19.

This clone came up once. V gene TRBV6-5 combines with J gene TRBJ1-2; 7 bases align to TRBD1. This CDR3 is 14 amino acids long. CDR1 and CDR2 (germline): MNHEY, SVGAGI. Trimming removed 2 bases from V and 5 bases from J; junction bases left unmatched: 5. The CDR3 is CASSYEGARYGYTF. CDR3 in DNA: TGTGCCAGCAGTTACGAGGGGGCGCGGTATGGCTACACCTTC.

The chain links TRBV7-9 to TRBJ2-1; D is perhaps TRBD1 (6 bases). Trimming shortened V by 5 bases and J by 2 bases, and 10 bases separated the two germline ends. Germline V lookup: CDR1 SEHNR, CDR2 FQNEAQ (reference sequence). The CDR3 runs to 14 residues. The CDR3: CASSPPGAYNEQFF. The CDR3 DNA is TGTGCCAGCAGCCCCCCAGGGGCCTACAATGAGCAGTTCTTC.

This chain links TRBV20-1 with TRBJ2-1; a possible D gene is TRBD2 (8 bases). This CDR3 comprises 15 residues. Germline CDR1 and CDR2: DFQATT and SNEGSKA (reference sequence). With 3 bases removed from V and 3 bases from J, the gap between germline ends came to 15 bases. CDR3 sequence reads: CSASPRGTSYNEQFF. CDR3 coding DNA: TGCAGTGCTAGTCCCAGGGGGACTAGCTACAATGAGCAGTTCTTC.

The J gene is TRBJ1-1, the V gene TRBV19; possibly TRBD1 for D (5 bases). V dropped 6 bases and J dropped 4 bases, with 9 bases sitting between them. Germline V CDR1 and CDR2: LNHDA, SQIVND (reference sequence). This CDR3 is built from 12 residues. In nucleotides, the CDR3 is TGTGCCAGTAGGTCCGGGGGCACTGAAGCTTTCTTT. Residues: CASRSGGTEAFF.

V and J are TRBV19 and TRBJ1-1; D gene unclear. V was cut by 6 bases and J by 1 base, with 9 bases left in between. In germline, CDR1 is LNHDA, CDR2 SQIVND (reference sequence). The CDR3 covers 13 residues. The CDR3 sequence: CASRMGANTEAFF. The DNA for the CDR3 is TGTGCCAGTAGGATGGGCGCGAACACTGAAGCTTTCTTT.

This sequence joins TRBV5-4 and TRBJ2-1; 9 bases match TRBD2. This CDR3 is built from 15 residues. Germline V gene data show CDR1 as SGHNT and CDR2 as YYREEE (reference sequence). V lost 5 bases and J lost 7; bases outside the gene matches: 10. The CDR3 nucleotides are TGTGCCAGCAGGTCGCCGGGACTAGCTGGAAATGAGCAGTTCTTC. Translated, it gives CASRSPGLAGNEQFF.

The V and J genes are TRBV25-1 and TRBJ1-2, with D unresolved. The CDR3 is 13 residues long. From germline, CDR1 is MGHDK and CDR2 SYGVNS. The V gene lost 2 bases and the J gene lost 4 bases, with 8 bases spanning the gap. The CDR3 sequence: CASSEGQRYGYTF. The DNA for the CDR3 is TGTGCCAGCAGTGAAGGCCAACGCTATGGCTACACCTTC.